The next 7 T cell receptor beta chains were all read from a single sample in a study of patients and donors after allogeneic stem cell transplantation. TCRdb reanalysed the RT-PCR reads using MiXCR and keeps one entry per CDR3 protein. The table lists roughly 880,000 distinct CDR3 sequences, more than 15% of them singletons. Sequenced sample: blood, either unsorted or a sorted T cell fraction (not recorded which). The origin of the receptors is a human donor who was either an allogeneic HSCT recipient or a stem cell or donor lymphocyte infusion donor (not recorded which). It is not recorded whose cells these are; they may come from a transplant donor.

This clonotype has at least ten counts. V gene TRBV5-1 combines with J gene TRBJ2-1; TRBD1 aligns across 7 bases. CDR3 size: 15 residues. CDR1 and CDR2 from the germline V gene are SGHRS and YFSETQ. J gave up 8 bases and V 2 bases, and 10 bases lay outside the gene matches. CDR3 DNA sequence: TGCGCCAGCAGCTTAAAAGAGACAGGGCTGGATGAGCAGTTCTTC. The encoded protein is CASSLKETGLDEQFF.

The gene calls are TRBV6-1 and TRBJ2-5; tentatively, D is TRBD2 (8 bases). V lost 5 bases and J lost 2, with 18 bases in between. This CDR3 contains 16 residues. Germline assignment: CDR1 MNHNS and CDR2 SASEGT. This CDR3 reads CASSQRGTAIQETQYF. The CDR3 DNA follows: TGTGCCAGCAGTCAGCGGGGGACAGCAATACAAGAGACCCAGTACTTC.

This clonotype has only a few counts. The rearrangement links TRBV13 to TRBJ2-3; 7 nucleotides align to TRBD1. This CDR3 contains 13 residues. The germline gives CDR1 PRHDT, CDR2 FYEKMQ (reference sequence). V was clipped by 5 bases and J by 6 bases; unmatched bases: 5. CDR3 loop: CASSPGGSDTQYF. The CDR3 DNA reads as TGTGCCAGCAGCCCAGGGGGATCGGATACGCAGTATTTT. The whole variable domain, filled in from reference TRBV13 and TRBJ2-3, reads AAGVIQSPRHLIKEKRETATLKCYPIPRHDTVYWYQQGPGQDPQFLISFYEKMQSDKGSIPDRFSAQQFSDYHSELNMSSLELGDSALYFCASSPGGSDTQYFGPGTRLTVL.

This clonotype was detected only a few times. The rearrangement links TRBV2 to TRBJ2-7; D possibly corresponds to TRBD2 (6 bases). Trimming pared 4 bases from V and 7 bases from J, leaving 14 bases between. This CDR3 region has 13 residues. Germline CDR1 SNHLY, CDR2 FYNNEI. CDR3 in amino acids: CASSVANGGEQYF. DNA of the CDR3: TGTGCCAGCAGTGTCGCCAATGGGGGGGAGCAGTACTTC.

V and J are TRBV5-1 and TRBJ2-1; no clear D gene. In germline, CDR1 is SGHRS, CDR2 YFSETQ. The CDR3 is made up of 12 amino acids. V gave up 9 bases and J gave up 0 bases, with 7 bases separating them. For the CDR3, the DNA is TGCGCCACCCGGAACTCCTACAATGAGCAGTTCTTC. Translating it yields CATRNSYNEQFF.

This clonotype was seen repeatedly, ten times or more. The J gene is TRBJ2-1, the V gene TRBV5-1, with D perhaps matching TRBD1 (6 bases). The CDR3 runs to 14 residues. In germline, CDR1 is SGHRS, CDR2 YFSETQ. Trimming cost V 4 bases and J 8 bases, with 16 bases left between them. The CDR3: CASSPGLQGYEQFF. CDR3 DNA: TGCGCCAGCAGCCCGGGTTTACAGGGATATGAGCAGTTCTTC.

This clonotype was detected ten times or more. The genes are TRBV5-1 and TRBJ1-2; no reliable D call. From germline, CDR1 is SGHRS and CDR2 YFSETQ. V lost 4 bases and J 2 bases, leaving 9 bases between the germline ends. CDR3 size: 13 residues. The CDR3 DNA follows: TGCGCCAGCAGCAGGGTTGAAAACTATGGCTACACCTTC. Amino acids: CASSRVENYGYTF.